The 17 T cell receptor beta chains in this list originate from one sample, sequenced in a study of blood T cell repertoires in COVID-19. Only in-frame clones appear in the TCRdb table, and some are missing; sequencing was by immunoSEQ multiplex PCR. The sample holds approximately 170,000 clones, under 90% seen once. Input material: PBMCs or T cells enriched from blood (not recorded which). The origin of the receptors is a man aged 45 to 65 who had recovered from COVID-19.

The chain employs TRBV28 and TRBJ1-1; TRBD1 agrees at 7 bases. Germline V gene sequence: CDR1 MDHEN, CDR2 SYDVKM. V was clipped by 6 bases and J by 5 bases; unmatched bases: 9. There are 14 residues in the CDR3. CDR3 DNA: TGTGCCAGCAGCTTGACAGGGAGGACAACTGAAGCTTTCTTT. This sequence encodes CASSLTGRTTEAFF.

This clone was picked up one time. V and J are TRBV24-1 and TRBJ2-4, with a tentative D call TRBD2 (7 bases). V lost 5 bases and J 6 bases, leaving 19 bases between the germline ends. The CDR3 loop spans 16 amino acids. Looked up from germline, CDR1 is KGHDR and CDR2 is SFDVKD. CDR3 protein: CATSGLRGGSGNIQYF. DNA of the CDR3: TGTGCCACCAGTGGGTTAAGGGGGGGCTCAGGAAACATTCAGTACTTC.

This clone was counted a few times. The genes are TRBV6-2 or TRBV6-3 and TRBJ1-5; 7 bases align to TRBD1. The germline CDR1 and CDR2 sequences are MNHEY and SVGEGT. V gave up 5 bases and J gave up 6 bases; unmatched junction bases: 7. The CDR3 spans 14 residues. Written as DNA, the CDR3 is TGTGCCAGCAGTACACTGACAGGGAGTCAGCCCCAGCATTTT. Translation gives CASSTLTGSQPQHF.

The CDR3 protein is CASSPLTPGELFF. CDR3 sequence (DNA): TGTGCCAGCAGCCCCCTAACGCCCGGGGAGCTGTTTTTT. The genes are TRBV7-3 and TRBJ2-2, with D unclear. Per the germline V gene, CDR1 is SGHTA and CDR2 is FQGTGA. Trimming left V 5 bases short and J 6 bases short, with 10 bases between. This CDR3 has 13 residues.

V is TRBV24-1 and J is TRBJ1-2; tentative D call: TRBD1 (6 bases). V dropped 4 bases and J dropped 8 bases, with 13 bases sitting between them. The CDR3 is made up of 13 amino acids. CDR1 is KGHDR and CDR2 is SFDVKD in the germline V gene. The CDR3 sequence is CATSDGGLRGYTF. The CDR3 bases are TGTGCCACCAGTGACGGGGGGCTGCGAGGCTACACCTTC.

This sequence joins TRBV6-5 and TRBJ1-3, with D perhaps TRBD1 (5 bases). Germline V gene sequence: CDR1 MNHEY, CDR2 SVGAGI. The CDR3 spans 15 residues. V shed 4 bases and J shed 4 bases, with 14 bases lying between them. The CDR3 DNA reads TGTGCCAGCAGTTCCCCGGCCCAGGGCGGAAACACCATATATTTT. Amino acid sequence: CASSSPAQGGNTIYF.

V and J are TRBV4-1 and TRBJ1-1; D call uncertain. Germline V gene sequence: CDR1 MGHRA, CDR2 YSYEKL. This CDR3 is built from 13 residues. V was trimmed by 6 bases and J by 1 base, leaving 9 bases between them. This chain's CDR3 is CASRSTRNTEAFF. DNA for the CDR3: TGCGCCAGCAGGTCTACTAGGAACACTGAAGCTTTCTTT.

This clone showed up just once. The chain couples TRBV24-1 to TRBJ1-5; 7 nucleotides agree with TRBD1. The CDR3 runs 15 residues. CDR1 and CDR2 from the germline V gene are KGHDR and SFDVKD. The J segment lost 2 bases and the V segment lost 4 bases, leaving 4 bases of the junction unmatched. In DNA form, the CDR3 reads TGTGCCACCAGTGAGGCCGGGACAGGCAATCAGCCCCAGCATTTT. Its protein is CATSEAGTGNQPQHF.

The chain couples TRBV29-1 to TRBJ1-1; D is unclear. The ends were cut back, 7 bases at V and 0 bases at J, with 9 bases in the middle. The length of the CDR3 is 12 residues. CDR1 is SQVTM and CDR2 is ANQGSEA in the germline V gene. CDR3 protein: CSARTVNTEAFF. CDR3 bases: TGCAGCGCCCGGACTGTGAACACTGAAGCTTTCTTT.

The rearrangement uses TRBV3-1 (or the pseudogene TRBV3-2) and TRBJ1-6; D may be TRBD1 (6 bases). The CDR3 runs 13 residues. The V gene lost 4 bases and the J gene lost 12 bases, with 13 bases spanning the gap. Germline V gives CDR1 LGHDT, CDR2 YNNKEL (reference sequence). The CDR3 DNA reads as TGTGCCAGCAGCCCACGACAGGCAGGACCCCTCCACTTT. Protein sequence: CASSPRQAGPLHF.

V and J are TRBV5-1 and TRBJ2-2; 8 bases line up with TRBD1. This CDR3 comprises 14 residues. CDR1 and CDR2 from the germline V gene are SGHRS and YFSETQ. V gave up 7 bases and J gave up 5 bases; unmatched junction bases: 7. CDR3 DNA: TGCGCCAGCTCGACAGGGGAAAAAACCGGGGAGCTGTTTTTT. Amino acids: CASSTGEKTGELFF.

J is TRBJ2-5 and V is TRBV7-3, with D tentatively TRBD2 (6 bases). The CDR3 extends over 16 amino acids. Between the trimmed V and J ends, which lost 5 bases and 1 base, there was a span of 17 bases. Germline assignment: CDR1 SGHTA and CDR2 FQGTGA. This CDR3 reads CASSARPRGAQETQYF. DNA for the CDR3: TGTGCCAGCAGCGCCCGGCCTCGCGGGGCCCAAGAGACCCAGTACTTC.

The chain carries TRBV19 and TRBJ2-3; 7 positions match TRBD1. V trimming: 5 bases; J trimming: 2 bases; junction bases outside the gene matches: 10. CDR3 length: 16 residues. Germline-derived CDR1 and CDR2 are LNHDA and SQIVND (reference sequence). The CDR3 loop is CASSLGTAKSTDTQYF. CDR3 nucleotides: TGTGCCAGTAGTTTGGGGACAGCGAAGTCCACAGATACGCAGTATTTT.

The rearrangement uses TRBV7-9 and TRBJ2-7, with 7 bases that match TRBD1. Unmatched junction bases numbered 6, after V lost 7 bases and J lost 3 bases. Germline-derived CDR1 and CDR2 are SEHNR and FQNEAQ (reference sequence). The CDR3 runs 13 residues. The DNA of the CDR3 is TGTGCCAGCAAGGGGGCTAGCCGCTACGAGCAGTACTTC. It codes for CASKGASRYEQYF. The full variable domain, in which reference TRBV7-9 and TRBJ2-7 provide the parts outside the CDR3, is DTGVSQNPRHKITKRGQNVTFRCDPISEHNRLYWYRQTLGQGPEFLTYFQNEAQLEKSRLLSDRFSAERPKGSFSTLEIQRTEQGDSAMYLCASKGASRYEQYFGPGTRLTVT.

The V gene is TRBV4-3, the J gene TRBJ1-2; D gene ambiguous. Trimming pared 0 bases from V and 3 bases from J, leaving 5 bases between. Germline V CDR1 and CDR2: LGHNA, YSLEER. CDR3 length: 13 amino acids. The CDR3 bases are TGCGCCAGCAGCCAAGACAGATACTATGGCTACACCTTC. It encodes CASSQDRYYGYTF.

V gene TRBV7-2 combines with J gene TRBJ2-3; 7 positions match TRBD2. The trim removed 2 bases at V and 8 bases at J, leaving 4 bases unmatched. Germline V lookup: CDR1 SGHTA, CDR2 FQGNSA. This CDR3 spans 13 amino acids. The CDR3 reads CASSLMGLPTQYF. In nucleotides, the CDR3 is TGTGCCAGCAGCTTAATGGGACTACCTACGCAGTATTTT.

The chain combines TRBV18 with TRBJ1-6, with a possible D match to TRBD1 (6 bases). The V end was cut by 3 bases, the J end by 8 bases, with 11 bases between. Germline CDR1 KGHSH, CDR2 LQKENI. This CDR3 is 14 amino acids long. The CDR3 spells CASSPRGLDSPLHF. The CDR3 bases are TGTGCCAGCTCACCCAGGGGTTTGGATTCACCCCTCCACTTT.